This T cell receptor (beta chain) derives from a study of a mutant IDH1 vaccine in newly diagnosed glioma. Whole-study context: Prior therapy was radiotherapy, temozolomide, or both; most received both. Visit V12 was scheduled at week 35 and visit V13 at week 47. Study findings and constraints: Patients mounted vaccine-induced immune responses in approximately 93% of cases.

Regarding time point: week 47, end of study. Every vaccination contained 300 ug of the mutant IDH1 20-mer peptide and was paired with topical imiquimod. Eight vaccine doses were administered to patients at weeks 1, 3, 5, 7, 11, 15, 19 and 23. This CDR3 is 15 amino acids long. Germline V gene sequence: CDR1 MNHEY, CDR2 SMNVEV (reference sequence). Trimming left V 1 base short and J 5 bases short, with 12 bases between. Repertoires were generated with immunoSEQ multiplex PCR, while TCRdb's copy carries only in-frame clones and drops some. The table shows 56,000 or so clones, with 60% to 85% occurring only once. With respect to this clone: Its cognate antigen is unknown.

The sequencing here drew on PBMCs, taken from a glioma patient whose treatment included an IDH1 peptide vaccine. The chain carries TRBV27 and TRBJ1-5, with TRBD1 as a possible D gene (5 bases). This receptor was obtained from a woman aged 40-49 years with glioma. Some clones in this sample may be carry-over from other donors' samples. CDR3 in DNA: TGTGCCAGCAGTTTATTTCAGGGCCGCGATCAGCCCCAGCATTTT. Protein product: CASSLFQGRDQPQHF.